This TCR beta chain emerged from a study of T-cell reconstitution after alpha-beta-depleted transplantation in children. This clonotype was found a few times. Using unique molecular identifiers, the investigators prepared the TCRbeta library. TCRdb used MiXCR to reprocess the PCR reads, holding one entry per CDR3 protein. The repertoire holds some 590,000 distinct CDR3 sequences, with over 9.5% as singletons. This clonotype originated in a human donor who donated a stem cell graft to a child with acute myeloid leukemia. Specimen: PBMCs from the stem cell graft donor, collected from the stem cell graft.

The CDR3 here is CASSRQQGLNTEAFF. In DNA, the CDR3 is TGTGCCAGCAGCAGGCAACAGGGTTTGAACACTGAAGCTTTCTTT. V gene TRBV2 combines with J gene TRBJ1-1; a weak D match, TRBD1 (6 bases). Germline V lookup: CDR1 SNHLY, CDR2 FYNNEI. The CDR3 loop spans 15 amino acids. V lost 6 bases and J lost 0, with 14 bases in between.